One sample yielded the 18 T cell receptor beta chains listed below, sequenced in a study of T cell responses to AZD1222 COVID-19 vaccine. TCRdb's table, derived via immunoSEQ multiplex PCR, lists solely in-frame clones and lacks some. The sample lists 80,000 or so clones, about nine tenths occurring once. Sequences were derived from peripheral blood, sampled 28 days after the second AZD1222 dose. The receptors were gathered from an adult who received the AZD1222 COVID-19 vaccine.

This chain uses TRBV7-2 with TRBJ1-5; D is ambiguous. This CDR3 region has 15 residues. Germline values: CDR1 SGHTA, CDR2 FQGNSA. The germline V and J ends were trimmed by 1 base and 0 bases, with 7 bases remaining between them. DNA for the CDR3: TGTGCCAGCAGCTTAGATTCAGGTAGCAATCAGCCCCAGCATTTT. This codes for CASSLDSGSNQPQHF. Together with reference TRBV7-2 and TRBJ1-5, the CDR3 gives the full variable domain: GAGVSQSPSNKVTEKGKDVELRCDPISGHTALYWYRQSLGQGLEFLIYFQGNSAPDKSGLPSDRFSAERTGGSVSTLTIQRTQQEDSAVYLCASSLDSGSNQPQHFGDGTRLSIL.

In DNA, the CDR3 is TGCGCCAGCATCGACCCCCTGGGCCGCCGAACTTCCACAGATACGCAGTATTTT. Its protein product is CASIDPLGRRTSTDTQYF. The chain links TRBV10-1 to TRBJ2-3; D is unclear. V lost 7 bases and J lost 2, with 25 bases in between. This CDR3 is built from 18 residues. Per germline, CDR1 WNHNN and CDR2 SYGVQD (reference sequence).

In DNA form, the CDR3 reads TGTGCCAGCAGCGAGGTGGTCGGTAATTCACCCCTCCACTTT. It is translated as CASSEVVGNSPLHF. The gene calls are TRBV6-5 and TRBJ1-6; D is unclear. Germline assignment: CDR1 MNHEY and CDR2 SVGAGI. The CDR3 has 14 amino acids. The V end lost 6 bases, the J end lost 6 bases, and 12 bases lay between the germline ends.

The chain employs TRBV30 and TRBJ1-1; maybe TRBD1 (6 bases). The germline gives CDR1 GTSNPN, CDR2 SVGIG (reference sequence). The CDR3 is 12 amino acids. V was trimmed by 5 bases and J by 2 bases, leaving 9 bases between them. The CDR3 is CAWGRGNTEAFF. In DNA, the CDR3 is TGTGCCTGGGGCAGGGGAAACACTGAAGCTTTCTTT.

This clone was recorded only once. The chain combines TRBV10-3 with TRBJ2-3; the D is unclear. The CDR3 has 12 residues. The ends were cut back, 5 bases at V and 0 bases at J, with 3 bases in the middle. The germline V gene has CDR1 ENHRY and CDR2 SYGVKD. This chain's CDR3 is CAISTSTDTQYF. The CDR3 DNA sequence: TGTGCCATCAGTACTAGCACAGATACGCAGTATTTT.

The rearrangement links TRBV30 to TRBJ1-2, with 7 nucleotides matching TRBD1. Germline V gene sequence: CDR1 GTSNPN, CDR2 SVGIG (reference sequence). The CDR3 is 18 amino acids. The ends lost 3 bases at V and 0 bases at J; junction bases unmatched: 16. CDR3 amino acids: CAWSDPTDRVRTNYGYTF. In DNA, the CDR3 is TGTGCCTGGAGCGACCCCACAGACAGGGTGAGGACTAACTATGGCTACACCTTC.

V is TRBV5-1 and J is TRBJ1-2, with unresolved D. This CDR3 contains 15 residues. Germline assignment: CDR1 SGHRS and CDR2 YFSETQ. V was trimmed by 0 bases and J by 7 bases, leaving 16 bases between them. The CDR3 DNA sequence: TGCGCCAGCAGCTTGGCCGCACAACGGAGCGGTGGCTACACCTTC. Translated: CASSLAAQRSGGYTF.

The J gene is TRBJ1-2, the V gene TRBV9, with 8 bases fitting TRBD1. V was clipped by 4 bases and J by 4 bases; unmatched bases: 9. The CDR3 is 15 amino acids. Looked up from germline, CDR1 is SGDLS and CDR2 is YYNGEE. CDR3 amino acids: CASSPGTGGRYGYTF. In nucleotides, the CDR3 is TGTGCCAGCAGCCCCGGGACAGGCGGTCGCTATGGCTACACCTTC.

The rearrangement joins TRBV11-2 to TRBJ1-6; weak D call: TRBD1 (6 bases). Trimming removed 3 bases from V and 7 bases from J, with 10 bases in between. This CDR3 has 14 amino acids. Germline CDR1 SGHAT, CDR2 FQNNGV. CDR3: CASSFNRANSPLHF. CDR3 in DNA: TGTGCCAGCAGCTTCAACAGGGCGAATTCACCCCTCCACTTT.

The V and J genes are TRBV5-1 and TRBJ2-5; D is uncertain. CDR1 and CDR2 (germline): SGHRS, YFSETQ. V lost 1 base and J 1 base, leaving 8 bases between the germline ends. CDR3 length: 14 residues. CDR3 coding DNA: TGCGCCAGCAGCTTGTTGGGGATCCAAGAGACCCAGTACTTC. Protein: CASSLLGIQETQYF.

The chain couples TRBV5-6 to TRBJ1-2; 7 bases agree with TRBD1. CDR1 and CDR2 from the germline V gene are SGHDT and YYEEEE. V dropped 0 bases and J dropped 7; count of bases not matched to a gene: 6. The length of the CDR3 is 14 residues. The CDR3 DNA is TGTGCCAGCAGCTTGGGAGACAGGGCCGGTGGCTACACCTTC. It is translated as CASSLGDRAGGYTF.

The gene calls are TRBV6-5 and TRBJ1-1; D possibly corresponds to TRBD1 (5 bases). Trimming removed 4 bases from V and 4 bases from J, with 16 bases in between. The CDR3 contains 15 residues. Germline CDR1 is MNHEY and CDR2 is SVGAGI. CDR3 loop: CASSSHGTPSTEAFF. For the CDR3, the DNA is TGTGCCAGCAGTTCCCACGGGACCCCTAGCACTGAAGCTTTCTTT.

V is TRBV7-9 and J is TRBJ1-2, with 8 nucleotides matching TRBD1. Germline-derived CDR1 and CDR2 are SEHNR and FQNEAQ (reference sequence). The CDR3 spans 14 residues. The V and J ends lost 5 bases and 2 bases, in that order; junction bases with no gene match: 4. The CDR3 loop reads CASSAGGENYGYTF. Here the CDR3 DNA reads TGTGCCAGCAGCGCAGGGGGCGAAAACTATGGCTACACCTTC.

The chain uses TRBV11-3 and TRBJ2-3; 7 bases match TRBD2. CDR1 is SGHNT, CDR2 YENEEA, per germline. After removal of 5 bases from V and 5 bases from J, the junction contained 7 bases not matched to a gene. The CDR3 is 14 residues long. CDR3 coding DNA: TGTGCCAGCAGCCGGGCTAGCGGAAAAGATACGCAGTATTTT. Translated, it gives CASSRASGKDTQYF.

The V call is TRBV6-5, the J call TRBJ2-2, with D maybe TRBD1 (6 bases). The germline CDR1 and CDR2 sequences are MNHEY and SVGAGI. V was pared by 6 bases and J by 14 bases, with 22 bases between. CDR3 length equals 14 residues. CDR3 nucleotides: TGTGCCAGCAGGGTACAGGGCCGTCGGTCCTCACTGTTTTTT. This sequence encodes CASRVQGRRSSLFF.

The gene calls are TRBV7-8 and TRBJ1-4, with 7 bases fitting TRBD1. The CDR3 has 14 amino acids. V gave up 5 bases and J gave up 7 bases; unmatched junction bases: 7. Germline lookup yields CDR1 SGHVS and CDR2 FQNEAQ. The CDR3 sequence: CASSHDRVGEKLFF. The CDR3 DNA reads TGTGCCAGCAGCCATGACAGGGTCGGTGAAAAACTGTTTTTT.

The V and J genes are TRBV6-5 and TRBJ2-7; D is perhaps TRBD2 (6 bases). The CDR3 is 14 amino acids. Trimming left V 8 bases short and J 2 bases short, with 16 bases between. The germline CDR1 and CDR2 sequences are MNHEY and SVGAGI. The CDR3 is CASLPGVGAYEQYF. CDR3 sequence (DNA): TGTGCCAGCCTACCGGGGGTTGGGGCCTACGAGCAGTACTTC.

V gene TRBV6-5 combines with J gene TRBJ2-1; possibly TRBD1 for D (5 bases). This CDR3 contains 12 residues. Trimming took off 3 bases at V and 6 bases at J, with 6 bases between the two ends. Per the germline V gene, CDR1 is MNHEY and CDR2 is SVGAGI. The CDR3 region is CASSYGANEQFF. The DNA for the CDR3 is TGTGCCAGCAGTTATGGGGCCAATGAGCAGTTCTTC.